This paragraph covers one T cell receptor (beta chain) sequence. Antigen: not known. This sample is drawn from a study of blood T cells in healthy people across ages. A second PCR of 7 to 11 cycles used a sample-barcoded 5' primer and a J-beta primer mix. A single record per CDR3 protein comes from TCRdb applying MiXCR to the 5' RACE reads. The table lists around 600,000 distinct CDR3 sequences, around 50% of them singletons. Notes on the study in general: Naive T cell percentage strongly correlated with TCR beta diversity. Relative to aged donors, long-lived donors carried more naive CD4+ cells and displayed higher diversity. What prevented conclusive comparison of naive and antigen-experienced cells was that PBMCs were unsorted. It was held that diversity estimates obtained from one million T cells represented underestimates.

The CDR3 totals 12 residues. Between the trimmed V and J ends, which lost 3 bases and 7 bases, there was a span of 7 bases. Germline V gives CDR1 SEHNR, CDR2 FQNEAQ (reference sequence). This chain connects TRBV7-9 to TRBJ2-4; D might be TRBD1 (5 bases). The sample consisted of blood. This TCR derives from an elderly man in good health. CDR3 sequence (DNA): TGTGCCAGCAGCTTCCCAGGGAACATTCAGTACTTC. It is translated as CASSFPGNIQYF.